This T cell receptor beta chain was identified during a study of CD8 T cells in ankylosing spondylitis. Study conclusions and caveats: According to the report, clones linked to the disease were significantly enriched in matched synovial fluid samples taken from ankylosing spondylitis patients. In ankylosing spondylitis blood, a motif of roughly eight highly homologous TCR beta variants appeared characteristic.

CDR1 MNHEY and CDR2 SVGEGT come from the germline V gene. The CDR3 spans 14 residues. V lost 7 bases, J lost 3 bases, and 9 bases stayed unmatched. TCRdb redid the calling of the 5' RACE reads with MiXCR, one entry per CDR3 protein. The repertoire holds under 850,000 distinct CDR3 sequences, with about 20% as singletons. A few counts support this clonotype. No antigen is known for it. The gene calls are TRBV6-2 or TRBV6-3 and TRBJ2-7; 7 bases are shared with TRBD1. This receptor was obtained from a male donor with ankylosing spondylitis. Sequences were obtained from blood, either unsorted or a sorted T cell fraction (not recorded which). This CDR3 reads CASIAGGVIYEQYF. The CDR3 region has the DNA TGTGCCAGCATAGCAGGGGGTGTAATCTACGAGCAGTACTTC.